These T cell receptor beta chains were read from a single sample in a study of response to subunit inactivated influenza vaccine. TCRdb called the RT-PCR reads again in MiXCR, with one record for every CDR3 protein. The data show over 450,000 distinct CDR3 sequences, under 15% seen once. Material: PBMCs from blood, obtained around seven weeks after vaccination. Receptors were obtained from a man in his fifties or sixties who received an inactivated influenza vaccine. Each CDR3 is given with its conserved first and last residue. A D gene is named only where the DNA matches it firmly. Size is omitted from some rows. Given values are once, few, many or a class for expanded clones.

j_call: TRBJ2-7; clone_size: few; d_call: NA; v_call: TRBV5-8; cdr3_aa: CASSLKSGTLSYEQYF; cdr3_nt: TGTGCCAGCAGCCTGAAATCCGGGACACTCTCCTACGAGCAGTACTTC
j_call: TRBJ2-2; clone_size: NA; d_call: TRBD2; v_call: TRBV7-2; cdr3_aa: CVSSFRAGGSGELFF; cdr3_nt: TGTGTCAGCAGCTTCAGGGCGGGGGGAAGCGGGGAGCTGTTTTTT
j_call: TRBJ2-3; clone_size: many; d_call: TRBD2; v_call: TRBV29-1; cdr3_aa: CSVGRLAGDSTDTQYF; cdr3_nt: TGCAGCGTTGGACGACTAGCGGGGGATAGCACAGATACGCAGTATTTT
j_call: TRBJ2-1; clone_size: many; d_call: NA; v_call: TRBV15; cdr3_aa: CATSRGGGPYNEQFF; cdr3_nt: TGTGCCACCAGCAGAGGAGGGGGGCCCTACAATGAGCAGTTCTTC
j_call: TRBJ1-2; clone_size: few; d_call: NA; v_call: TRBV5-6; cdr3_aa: CASSLWWGAHGYTF; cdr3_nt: TGTGCCAGCAGCTTGTGGTGGGGGGCGCATGGCTACACCTTC
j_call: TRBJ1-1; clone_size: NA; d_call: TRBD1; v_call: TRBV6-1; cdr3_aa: CASRTGQANTEAFF; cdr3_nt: TGTGCCAGCAGGACCGGACAGGCTAACACTGAAGCTTTCTTT
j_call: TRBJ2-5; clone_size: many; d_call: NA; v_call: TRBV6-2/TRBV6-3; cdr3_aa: CASSYSKDGGQQQETQYF; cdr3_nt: TGTGCCAGCAGTTACTCGAAGGATGGAGGACAACAACAAGAGACCCAGTACTTC
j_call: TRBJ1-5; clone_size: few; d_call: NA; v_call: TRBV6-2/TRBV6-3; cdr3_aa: CASSSVLFRSQPQHF; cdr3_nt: TGTGCCAGCAGCTCGGTTTTATTTAGATCTCAGCCCCAGCATTTT
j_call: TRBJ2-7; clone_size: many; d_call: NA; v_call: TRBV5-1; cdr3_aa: CASSQPGQSYEQYF; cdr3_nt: TGCGCCAGCAGCCAGCCAGGCCAGTCCTACGAGCAGTACTTC
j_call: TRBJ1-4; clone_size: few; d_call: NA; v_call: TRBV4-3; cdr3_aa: CASSQEGRTNEKLFF; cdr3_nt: TGCGCCAGCAGCCAAGAGGGCAGAACTAATGAAAAACTGTTTTTT
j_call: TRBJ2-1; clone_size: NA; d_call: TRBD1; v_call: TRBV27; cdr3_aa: CASSFRDRGRGEQFF; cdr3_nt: TGTGCCAGCAGTTTCCGGGACAGGGGGCGAGGTGAGCAGTTCTTC
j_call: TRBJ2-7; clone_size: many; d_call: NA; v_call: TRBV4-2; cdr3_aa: CASSQDTTVGYEQYF; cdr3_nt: TGTGCCAGCAGCCAAGATACGACTGTGGGCTACGAGCAGTACTTC
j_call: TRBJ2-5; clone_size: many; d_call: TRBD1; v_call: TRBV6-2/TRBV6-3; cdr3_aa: CASTNPYRGRETQYF; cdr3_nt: TGTGCCAGCACGAACCCCTACAGGGGCCGGGAGACCCAGTACTTC
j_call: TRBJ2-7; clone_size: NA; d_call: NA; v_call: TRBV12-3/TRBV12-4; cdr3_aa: CASSLRLSFGQYF; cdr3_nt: TGTGCCAGCAGTTTACGACTCTCCTTCGGGCAGTACTTC
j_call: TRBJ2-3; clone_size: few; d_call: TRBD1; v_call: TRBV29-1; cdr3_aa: CSVEELQTGGGLSDTQYF; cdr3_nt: TGCAGCGTTGAAGAACTACAGACAGGGGGCGGCCTCTCAGATACGCAGTATTTT
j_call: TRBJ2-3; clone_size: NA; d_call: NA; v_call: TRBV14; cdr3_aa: CASSDSASTDTQYF; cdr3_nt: TGTGCCAGCAGCGATAGCGCGAGCACAGATACGCAGTATTTT
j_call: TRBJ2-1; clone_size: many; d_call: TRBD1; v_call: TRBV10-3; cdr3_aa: CAIKGAQTRDRFGNEQFF; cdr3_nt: TGTGCCATAAAGGGAGCACAAACCCGGGACAGATTTGGCAATGAGCAGTTCTTC
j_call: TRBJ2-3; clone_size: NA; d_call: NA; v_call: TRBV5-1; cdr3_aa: CASSSPAVDTQYF; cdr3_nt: TGCGCCAGCAGCTCACCGGCGGTGGATACGCAGTATTTT
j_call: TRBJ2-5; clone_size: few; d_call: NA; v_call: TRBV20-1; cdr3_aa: CSGTGGRGSTQYF; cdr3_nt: TGCAGTGGGACCGGGGGGCGCGGGTCGACCCAGTACTTC
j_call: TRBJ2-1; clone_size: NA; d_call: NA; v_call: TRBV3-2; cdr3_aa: CARRPSGLAGTELNNEQFF; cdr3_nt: TGTGCCCGCAGGCCAAGCGGACTAGCGGGGACTGAGCTTAACAATGAGCAGTTCTTC
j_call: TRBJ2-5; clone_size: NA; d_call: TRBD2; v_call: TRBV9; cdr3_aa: CASSVGLAVEETQYF; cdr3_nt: TGTGCCAGCAGCGTAGGACTAGCGGTCGAAGAGACCCAGTACTTC
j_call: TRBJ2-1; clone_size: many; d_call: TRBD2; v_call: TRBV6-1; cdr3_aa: CASSEGVAGGGEQFF; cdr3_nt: TGTGCCAGCAGTGAAGGGGTAGCGGGAGGTGGTGAGCAGTTCTTC
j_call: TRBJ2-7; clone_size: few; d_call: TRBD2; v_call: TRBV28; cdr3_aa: CASSSWTSGDPKTLYEQYF; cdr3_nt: TGTGCCAGCAGTTCTTGGACTAGCGGAGACCCCAAGACCCTCTACGAGCAGTACTTC
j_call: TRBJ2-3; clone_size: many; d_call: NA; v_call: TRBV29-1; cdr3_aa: CSVESGGSTDTQYF; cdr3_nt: TGCAGCGTTGAGAGTGGCGGGAGCACAGATACGCAGTATTTT
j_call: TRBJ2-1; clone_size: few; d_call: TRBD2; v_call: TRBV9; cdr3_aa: CASSSGLAGGVDNEQFF; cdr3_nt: TGTGCCAGCAGTTCGGGACTAGCGGGAGGGGTCGACAATGAGCAGTTCTTC
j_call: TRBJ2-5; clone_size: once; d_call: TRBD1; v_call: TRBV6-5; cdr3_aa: CASSYYPTGGRETQYF; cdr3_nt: TGTGCCAGCAGTTACTATCCGACAGGGGGTAGAGAGACCCAGTACTTC
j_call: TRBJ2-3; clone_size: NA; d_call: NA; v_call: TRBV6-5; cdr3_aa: CASRGWKGTQYF; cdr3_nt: TGTGCCAGCAGGGGATGGAAGGGTACGCAGTATTTT
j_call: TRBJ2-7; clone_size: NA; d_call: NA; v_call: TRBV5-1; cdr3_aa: CASSLDGTPAYEQYF; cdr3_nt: TGCGCCAGCAGCTTGGACGGGACTCCAGCCTACGAGCAGTACTTC
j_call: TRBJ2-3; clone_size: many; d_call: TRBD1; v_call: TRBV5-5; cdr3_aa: CASSLGGTGLTDTQYF; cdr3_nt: TGTGCCAGCAGCTTGGGAGGGACAGGGTTAACAGATACGCAGTATTTT
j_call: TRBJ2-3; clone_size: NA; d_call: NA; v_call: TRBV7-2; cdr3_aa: CASSRDVDTQYF; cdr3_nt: TGTGCCAGCAGCCGGGACGTAGATACGCAGTATTTT
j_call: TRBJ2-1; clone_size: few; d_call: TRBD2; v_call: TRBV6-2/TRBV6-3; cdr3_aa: CASSLTSGVYNEQFF; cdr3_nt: TGTGCCAGCAGCCTGACTAGCGGGGTCTACAATGAGCAGTTCTTC
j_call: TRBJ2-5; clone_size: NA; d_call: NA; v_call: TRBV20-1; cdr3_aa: CSARTGPGRETQYF; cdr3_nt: TGCAGTGCCCGGACAGGACCTGGGAGGGAGACCCAGTACTTC
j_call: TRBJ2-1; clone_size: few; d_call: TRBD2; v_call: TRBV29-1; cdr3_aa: CSANSGTSGRAFSSVIF; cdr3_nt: TGCAGCGCCAACTCCGGGACTAGCGGGAGGGCCTTTTCGTCGGTAATCTTC